Listed below are T cell receptor beta chains from one sample, sequenced in a study of shared clonotypes between healthy human individuals. Assay: immunoSEQ multiplex PCR; the TCRdb copy retains only in-frame clones and omits some. Counted here are more than 600,000 clones, about 91% occurring once; the ten biggest clones make up more than 20%. Material: naive CD8+ T cells sorted from blood. These receptors all stem from a young man in good health. Each CDR3 is given with its conserved first and last residue. The D gene is left open where the match is weak. Clone size, where shown, is once, few, many, or a class for clones that have expanded.

V gene: TRBV27
J gene: TRBJ2-7
D gene: TRBD1
clone size: NA
CDR3 protein: CASSGDRGRSGQYF
CDR3 DNA: TGTGCCAGCAGTGGGGACAGGGGACGATCGGGGCAGTACTTC

V gene: TRBV7-9
J gene: TRBJ2-1
D gene: NA
clone size: NA
CDR3 protein: CASSPTSYNEQFF
CDR3 DNA: TGTGCCAGCAGCCCAACTTCCTACAATGAGCAGTTCTTC

V gene: TRBV2
J gene: TRBJ2-3
D gene: TRBD2
clone size: NA
CDR3 protein: CASSLAGNGGDTQYF
CDR3 DNA: TGTGCCAGCAGTCTAGCGGGCAACGGGGGAGATACGCAGTATTTT

V gene: TRBV4-1
J gene: TRBJ2-1
D gene: NA
clone size: NA
CDR3 protein: CASSQDSSYNEQFF
CDR3 DNA: TGCGCCAGCAGCCAAGATTCGTCCTACAATGAGCAGTTCTTC

V gene: TRBV5-4
J gene: TRBJ2-3
D gene: NA
clone size: NA
CDR3 protein: CASSFRTPSTDTQYF
CDR3 DNA: TGTGCCAGCAGCTTTCGGACTCCTAGCACAGATACGCAGTATTTT

V gene: TRBV27
J gene: TRBJ1-5
D gene: NA
clone size: NA
CDR3 protein: CASRGGIGNQPQHF
CDR3 DNA: TGTGCCAGCAGGGGGGGCATAGGCAATCAGCCCCAGCATTTT

V gene: TRBV5-5
J gene: TRBJ2-7
D gene: TRBD1
clone size: NA
CDR3 protein: CASSSDSSRQGAYEQYF
CDR3 DNA: TGTGCCAGCAGCTCCGACTCTTCTAGACAGGGGGCCTACGAGCAGTACTTC

V gene: TRBV6-4
J gene: TRBJ2-3
D gene: NA
clone size: NA
CDR3 protein: CASRRDPTDTQYF
CDR3 DNA: TGTGCCAGCAGGCGAGACCCCACAGATACGCAGTATTTT

V gene: TRBV6-1
J gene: TRBJ2-7
D gene: TRBD1
clone size: NA
CDR3 protein: CASRGEDRGYEQYF
CDR3 DNA: TGTGCCAGCAGGGGGGAAGACAGGGGGTACGAGCAGTACTTC

V gene: TRBV29-1
J gene: TRBJ2-7
D gene: NA
clone size: NA
CDR3 protein: CSVGSDGYEQYF
CDR3 DNA: TGCAGCGTTGGATCGGACGGCTACGAGCAGTACTTC

V gene: TRBV4-1
J gene: TRBJ2-2
D gene: NA
clone size: NA
CDR3 protein: CASSLGAANTGELFF
CDR3 DNA: TGCGCCAGCAGCCTGGGAGCCGCGAACACCGGGGAGCTGTTTTTT

V gene: TRBV6-5
J gene: TRBJ2-3
D gene: NA
clone size: once
CDR3 protein: CASTYTGGPTDTQYF
CDR3 DNA: TGTGCCAGCACCTACACAGGTGGCCCCACAGATACGCAGTATTTT

V gene: TRBV14
J gene: TRBJ2-7
D gene: NA
clone size: NA
CDR3 protein: CASSQLGATKTREQYF
CDR3 DNA: TGTGCCAGCAGCCAACTGGGAGCTACTAAGACCCGCGAGCAGTACTTC

V gene: TRBV19
J gene: TRBJ2-2
D gene: NA
clone size: NA
CDR3 protein: CASSIGGAGELFF
CDR3 DNA: TGTGCCAGTAGTATAGGGGGGGCCGGGGAGCTGTTTTTT

V gene: TRBV28
J gene: TRBJ2-7
D gene: TRBD1
clone size: once
CDR3 protein: CASSLGTGGSYEQYF
CDR3 DNA: TGTGCCAGCAGTCTAGGGACAGGGGGCTCCTACGAGCAGTACTTC

V gene: TRBV6-6
J gene: TRBJ2-3
D gene: NA
clone size: NA
CDR3 protein: CASSYVRVDTQYF
CDR3 DNA: TGTGCCAGCAGTTACGTACGAGTGGATACGCAGTATTTT

V gene: TRBV6-5
J gene: TRBJ2-7
D gene: NA
clone size: NA
CDR3 protein: CASSPGTAYEQYF
CDR3 DNA: TGTGCCAGCAGTCCAGGTACCGCCTACGAGCAGTACTTC

V gene: TRBV29-1
J gene: TRBJ2-1
D gene: NA
clone size: NA
CDR3 protein: CSVEGAGSSYNEQFF
CDR3 DNA: TGCAGCGTTGAAGGCGCGGGTAGCTCCTACAATGAGCAGTTCTTC

V gene: TRBV27
J gene: TRBJ2-3
D gene: NA
clone size: NA
CDR3 protein: CASSLSTRADTQYF
CDR3 DNA: TGTGCCAGCAGTTTATCGACCAGGGCGGATACGCAGTATTTT

V gene: TRBV5-1
J gene: TRBJ2-3
D gene: NA
clone size: few
CDR3 protein: CASRSFGQLMSSTDTQYF
CDR3 DNA: TGCGCCAGCAGGTCTTTTGGACAGCTAATGTCTAGCACAGATACGCAGTATTTT

V gene: TRBV11-2
J gene: TRBJ2-1
D gene: NA
clone size: NA
CDR3 protein: CASTHEGAGYNEQFF
CDR3 DNA: TGTGCCAGCACCCACGAGGGGGCGGGATACAATGAGCAGTTCTTC

V gene: TRBV5-1
J gene: TRBJ2-5
D gene: NA
clone size: NA
CDR3 protein: CASSWVQRMATETQYF
CDR3 DNA: TGCGCCAGCAGCTGGGTACAGAGAATGGCGACAGAGACCCAGTACTTC

V gene: TRBV27
J gene: TRBJ2-1
D gene: TRBD2
clone size: NA
CDR3 protein: CASSYGEGNEQFF
CDR3 DNA: TGTGCCAGCAGTTATGGGGAGGGCAATGAGCAGTTCTTC

V gene: TRBV4-1
J gene: TRBJ2-7
D gene: TRBD2
clone size: NA
CDR3 protein: CASGLAENYEQYF
CDR3 DNA: TGCGCCAGCGGACTAGCGGAGAACTACGAGCAGTACTTC

V gene: TRBV4-1
J gene: TRBJ2-2
D gene: NA
clone size: NA
CDR3 protein: CASSQPGNTGELFF
CDR3 DNA: TGCGCCAGCAGCCAACCCGGGAACACCGGGGAGCTGTTTTTT

V gene: TRBV21-1
J gene: TRBJ2-2
D gene: NA
clone size: NA
CDR3 protein: CASSKGSRGTGELFF
CDR3 DNA: TGTGCCAGCAGCAAAGGTAGCAGGGGGACCGGGGAGCTGTTTTTT

V gene: TRBV27
J gene: TRBJ2-7
D gene: TRBD2
clone size: NA
CDR3 protein: CASSFSGTYYEQYF
CDR3 DNA: TGTGCCAGCAGTTTTAGCGGGACCTACTACGAGCAGTACTTC

V gene: TRBV19
J gene: TRBJ2-1
D gene: NA
clone size: NA
CDR3 protein: CASKSGSSYNEQFF
CDR3 DNA: TGTGCCAGTAAAAGCGGAAGCTCCTACAATGAGCAGTTCTTC

V gene: TRBV27
J gene: TRBJ2-7
D gene: TRBD2
clone size: NA
CDR3 protein: CASSAGGGYEQYF
CDR3 DNA: TGTGCCAGCAGTGCGGGAGGAGGTTACGAGCAGTACTTC

V gene: TRBV27
J gene: TRBJ2-7
D gene: NA
clone size: once
CDR3 protein: CASSLSGLPYYEQYF
CDR3 DNA: TGTGCCAGCAGTTTATCAGGTCTTCCCTATTACGAGCAGTACTTC